The 17 T cell receptor beta chains listed next were all sequenced from one sample in a study of blood T cells in healthy people across ages. With a J-beta primer mix and a sample-barcoded 5' primer, a second PCR ran about 6 to 11 cycles. TCRdb re-derived calls from the 5' RACE reads in MiXCR, one entry per CDR3 protein. The sample records some 1 million distinct CDR3 sequences, roughly 45% being singletons. Material for sequencing was blood. The receptors were sampled from a woman in her sixties in good health.

This clonotype was counted once. The V call is TRBV30, the J call TRBJ1-2; maybe TRBD1 (6 bases). Germline V CDR1 and CDR2: GTSNPN, SVGIG (reference sequence). The CDR3 is 15 residues long. V lost 0 bases and J lost 4, with 15 bases in between. The CDR3 spells CAWSVLEGGGYGYTF. DNA for the CDR3: TGTGCCTGGAGTGTACTGGAGGGGGGCGGCTATGGCTACACCTTC.

With respect to this clonotype: A read error may account for a junction end that differs from germline. The gene calls are TRBV5-1 and TRBJ2-5; 10 bases align to TRBD1. The J call may be incorrect, as the DNA end agrees better with TRBJ2-7. The length of the CDR3 is 16 residues. The germline V gene encodes CDR1 SGHRS and CDR2 YFSETQ. The CDR3: CASNLEALTGGHEQYF. The CDR3 DNA sequence: TGCGCCAGCAACTTGGAAGCCCTGACAGGGGGCCACGAGCAGTACTTC.

V and J are TRBV20-1 and TRBJ2-7, with 9 bases matching TRBD2. The CDR3 contains 15 residues. Germline CDR1 reads DFQATT; CDR2 reads SNEGSKA (reference sequence). V was pared by 0 bases and J by 3 bases, with 6 bases of the junction left unmatched. CDR3: CSARDWAGGNYEQYF. CDR3 in DNA: TGCAGTGCTAGAGATTGGGCGGGAGGGAACTACGAGCAGTACTTC.

The V call is TRBV6-1, the J call TRBJ1-5; no clear D gene. Deletions cut 4 bases from V and 0 bases from J, with 13 bases between. Germline CDR1 reads MNHNS; CDR2 reads SASEGT. There are 16 residues in the CDR3. The CDR3 loop reads CASSGIQVYSNQPQHF. The CDR3 nucleotides are TGTGCCAGCAGTGGCATCCAAGTCTATAGCAATCAGCCCCAGCATTTT.

About this clonotype itself: This sequence may be a read error, since a much larger clone differs from it by one base. V is TRBV29-1 and J is TRBJ2-3; weak D call: TRBD2 (5 bases). The germline V gene encodes CDR1 SQVTM and CDR2 ANQGSEA. CDR3 size: 13 residues. V lost 0 bases and J lost 6, with 10 bases in between. Written as DNA, the CDR3 is TGCAGCGTTGAAGACGAGAGGGCCGATACGCAGTATTTT. It yields the protein CSVEDERADTQYF.

The V gene is TRBV27, the J gene TRBJ2-3; 13 nucleotides align to TRBD2. The germline V gene has CDR1 MNHEY and CDR2 SMNVEV (reference sequence). This CDR3 is built from 15 residues. The junction had 4 bases not matched to a gene; V was cut back by 7 bases and J by 3 bases. CDR3 amino acids: CASNKLAGGTDTQYF. CDR3 sequence (DNA): TGTGCCAGCAACAAACTAGCGGGAGGGACAGATACGCAGTATTTT.

The chain recombines TRBV24-1 with TRBJ2-7; TRBD2 is a possible D gene (6 bases). V lost 4 bases and J lost 2, with 11 bases in between. Germline V gives CDR1 KGHDR, CDR2 SFDVKD. The CDR3 contains 14 residues. Written as DNA, the CDR3 is TGTGCCACCAGTGAGGGGGACTGGACCTACGAGCAGTACTTC. Protein product: CATSEGDWTYEQYF.

Only a few counts were recorded for this clonotype. The chain has TRBV14 and TRBJ1-2, with unresolved D. CDR1 and CDR2 from the germline V gene are SGHDN and FVKESK. This CDR3 spans 14 amino acids. Trimming took off 0 bases at V and 6 bases at J, with 11 bases between the two ends. CDR3 DNA: TGTGCCAGCAGCCAAGATCCGGGCGTACATGGCTACACCTTC. It codes for CASSQDPGVHGYTF.

The chain couples TRBV20-1 to TRBJ2-7; 8 bases align to TRBD2. Trimming removed 2 bases from V and 3 bases from J; junction bases left unmatched: 12. The germline V gene encodes CDR1 DFQATT and CDR2 SNEGSKA (reference sequence). The CDR3 is made up of 16 amino acids. CDR3 loop: CSARFSRRLAGYEQYF. As DNA, the CDR3 is TGCAGTGCTAGATTCTCCCGGCGGCTAGCGGGCTACGAGCAGTACTTC.

The J gene is TRBJ2-2, the V gene TRBV6-5; 7 nucleotides match TRBD2. The germline V gene encodes CDR1 MNHEY and CDR2 SVGAGI. The CDR3 consists of 15 residues. The J segment lost 0 bases and the V segment lost 3 bases, leaving 1 base of the junction unmatched. In DNA form, the CDR3 reads TGTGCCAGCAGTTATGCGGGAGCGAACACCGGGGAGCTGTTTTTT. Translated: CASSYAGANTGELFF.

The V gene is TRBV21-1, the J gene TRBJ2-7. TRBV21-1 is a pseudogene locus. The CDR3 extends over 19 amino acids. In DNA form, the CDR3 reads TGTGCCAGCAGCAAACGGCAGGAGCACCTTATTCTACCGATTTACGAGCAGTACTTC. Translation: CASSKRQEHLILPIYEQYF.

The chain joins TRBV6-1 to TRBJ1-1; no clear D. The length of the CDR3 is 15 residues. V was cut by 1 base and J by 1 base, with 10 bases left in between. Germline CDR1 MNHNS, CDR2 SASEGT. The CDR3 DNA reads as TGTGCCAGCAGTGAAGGGCCGGGTACGAACACTGAAGCTTTCTTT. This codes for CASSEGPGTNTEAFF.

The V call is TRBV24-1, the J call TRBJ2-4, with TRBD1 matching 7 bases. The end of the DNA is better explained by TRBJ2-5, so the J call may be wrong. Germline V gene data show CDR1 as KGHDR and CDR2 as SFDVKD. CDR3 size: 16 residues. The CDR3 spells CATSDLRQGPQETQYF. The CDR3 nucleotides are TGTGCCACCAGTGATTTGCGACAGGGACCCCAAGAGACCCAGTACTTC.

This clonotype was found a few times. The V gene is TRBV5-1, the J gene TRBJ2-6; 7 bases map to TRBD1. V lost 4 bases to trimming and J lost 2 bases; unmatched junction nucleotides: 9. The CDR3 covers 17 residues. In germline, CDR1 is SGHRS, CDR2 YFSETQ. Here the CDR3 DNA reads TGCGCCAGCAGCCCTTGGACAGGTGGGACTGGGGCCAACGTCCTGACTTTC. This gives the protein CASSPWTGGTGANVLTF.

This clonotype was seen a few times. The V and J genes are TRBV25-1 and TRBJ2-7, with 12 bases fitting TRBD2. Germline CDR1 reads MGHDK; CDR2 reads SYGVNS. J lost 3 bases, V lost 0 bases, and 15 bases had no gene match. There are 20 residues in the CDR3. CDR3 in amino acids: CASSEYNGLAGGPTFYEQYF. The DNA for the CDR3 is TGTGCCAGCAGTGAATACAATGGGCTAGCGGGAGGGCCGACCTTCTACGAGCAGTACTTC.

This chain connects TRBV28 to TRBJ1-2, with D tentatively TRBD1 (6 bases). Germline V gene sequence: CDR1 MDHEN, CDR2 SYDVKM. The CDR3 loop spans 12 amino acids. V was shortened by 3 bases and J by 7 bases, with 9 bases between the two germline ends. DNA for the CDR3: TGTGCCAGCAGTTTCTACAGGGTTGGCTACACCTTC. As protein: CASSFYRVGYTF.

This clonotype has at least ten counts. This sequence joins TRBV29-1 and TRBJ2-6; unclear D gene. Trimming pared 3 bases from V and 4 bases from J, leaving 10 bases between. Germline V lookup: CDR1 SQVTM, CDR2 ANQGSEA. The CDR3 has 14 amino acids. CDR3 protein: CSVDGRPGANVLTF. The CDR3 DNA is TGCAGCGTTGACGGTAGACCCGGGGCCAACGTCCTGACTTTC. The full variable domain, completed using reference TRBV29-1 and TRBJ2-6, is SAVISQKPSRDICQRGTSLTIQCQVDSQVTMMFWYRQQPGQSLTLIATANQGSEATYESGFVIDKFPISRPNLTFSTLTVSNMSPEDSSIYLCSVDGRPGANVLTFGAGSRLTVL.